This T cell receptor (beta chain) was recorded in a study of siplizumab effects on memory and regulatory T cells. Study outcomes and limitations: The average Treg-derived proportion among mappable alloreactive CD4+ clones was less than 80% with siplizumab versus 25% to 30% in controls. A major contribution to the alloresponse seemed to be made by naive T cells, which seemed more diverse than memory cells. Proliferating siplizumab-culture Tregs lacked confirmation of suppressive function.

Germline trimming cut 1 base from V and 3 bases from J; bases unmatched to any gene: 8. Per germline, CDR1 MDHEN and CDR2 SYDVKM. The CDR3 is 18 residues long. For every sample, about 10^5 TCR templates were assayed. The table came from immunoSEQ multiplex PCR; TCRdb's copy has only in-frame clones and leaves some out. The sample has more than 75,000 clones; over 85% are singletons. For this clone: Antigen: not known.

The TCR comes from a human donor in good health. J is TRBJ2-1 and V is TRBV28, with 11 bases identical to TRBD2. The source material was CD8+ T cells sorted from blood. CDR3 residues: CASSLFVSGGADYNEQFF. The CDR3 coding sequence is TGTGCCAGCAGTTTATTTGTTAGCGGGGGGGCCGACTACAATGAGCAGTTCTTC.